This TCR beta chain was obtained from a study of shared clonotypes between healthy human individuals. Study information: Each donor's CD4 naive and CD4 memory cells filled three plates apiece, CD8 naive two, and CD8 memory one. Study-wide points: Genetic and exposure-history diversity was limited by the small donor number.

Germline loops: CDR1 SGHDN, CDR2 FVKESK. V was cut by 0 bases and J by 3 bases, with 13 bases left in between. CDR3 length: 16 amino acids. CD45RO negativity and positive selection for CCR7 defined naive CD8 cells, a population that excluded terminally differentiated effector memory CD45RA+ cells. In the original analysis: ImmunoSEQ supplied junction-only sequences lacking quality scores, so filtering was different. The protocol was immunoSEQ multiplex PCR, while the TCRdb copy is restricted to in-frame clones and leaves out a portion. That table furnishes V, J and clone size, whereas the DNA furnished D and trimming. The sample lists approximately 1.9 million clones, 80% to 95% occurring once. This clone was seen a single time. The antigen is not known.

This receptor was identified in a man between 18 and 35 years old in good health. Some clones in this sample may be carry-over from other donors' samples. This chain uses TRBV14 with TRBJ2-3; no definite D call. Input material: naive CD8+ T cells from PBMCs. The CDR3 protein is CASSQDIFQTTDTQYF. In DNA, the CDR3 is TGTGCCAGCAGCCAAGATATTTTCCAGACGACAGATACGCAGTATTTT.